This T cell receptor (beta chain) was profiled in a study of response to subunit inactivated influenza vaccine. Study-wide points: Each seasonal influenza vaccination, the authors suggested, recruits few new T cells.

The CDR3 runs to 11 residues. Trimming stripped 1 base from V and 3 bases from J, with 4 bases between. Per germline, CDR1 DFQATT and CDR2 SNEGSKA (reference sequence). This clonotype was counted many times. What it binds is unknown. MiXCR was run by TCRdb on the RT-PCR reads, yielding one entry per CDR3 protein. The table lists over 450,000 distinct CDR3 sequences, over 10% of them singletons, with approximately 14% in the top ten. The TCR was taken from a man between 50 and 59 years old who received an inactivated influenza vaccine. V usage is TRBV20-1 and J usage is TRBJ2-7; D gene uncertain. Specimen: PBMCs from blood, collected 40 to 50 days after vaccination. The DNA for the CDR3 is TGCAGTGCTAGAGGCGACTACGAGCAGTACTTC. This translates into CSARGDYEQYF.